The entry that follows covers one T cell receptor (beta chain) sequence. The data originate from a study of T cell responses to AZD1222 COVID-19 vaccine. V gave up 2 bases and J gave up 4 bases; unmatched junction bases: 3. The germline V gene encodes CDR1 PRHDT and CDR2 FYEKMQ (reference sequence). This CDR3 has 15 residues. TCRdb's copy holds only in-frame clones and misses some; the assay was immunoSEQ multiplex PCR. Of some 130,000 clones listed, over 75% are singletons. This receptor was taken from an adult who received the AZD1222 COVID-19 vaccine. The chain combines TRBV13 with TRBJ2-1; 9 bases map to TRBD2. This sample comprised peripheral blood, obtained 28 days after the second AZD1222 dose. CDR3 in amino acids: CASSLRLAVYNEQFF. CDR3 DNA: TGTGCCAGCAGCTTAAGACTAGCGGTATACAATGAGCAGTTCTTC.